These T cell receptor beta chains were read from a single sample in a study of shared clonotypes between healthy human individuals. The repertoire was sequenced with immunoSEQ multiplex PCR; TCRdb's copy has only in-frame clones and lacks some. The sample has some 660,000 clones, 73% seen once. The sample consisted of memory CD4+ T cells sorted from blood. All receptors come from a woman aged 25 to 45 in good health. Both conserved end residues are part of each CDR3. D genes are given only for firm matches. Size values are once, few and many counts, or a class for expanded clones, and some rows have none.

TRBV5-1,many,TRBJ1-2,14,NA,TGCGCCAGCAGACTGGACGTAGCCCTCTATGGCTACACCTTC,CASRLDVALYGYTF
TRBV2,once,TRBJ1-4,13,NA,TGTGCCAGCTCACCGGGGGCCTGGGAAAAACTGTTTTTT,CASSPGAWEKLFF
TRBV7-9,NA,TRBJ2-5,16,TRBD1,TGTGCCAGCAGCTTTGGACAGGGGGCAGTCGGAGAGACCCAGTACTTC,CASSFGQGAVGETQYF
TRBV11-2,NA,TRBJ2-5,16,NA,TGTGCCAGCAGCTCTTACCGACTAGATTCTAAAGAGACCCAGTACTTC,CASSSYRLDSKETQYF
TRBV10-3,NA,TRBJ2-7,15,TRBD2,TGTGCCATCAGTGAGTCGGAACTAGCGGGAGTCGAGCAGTACTTC,CAISESELAGVEQYF
TRBV7-9,NA,TRBJ2-2,13,NA,TGTGCCAGCAGCCCGGAGGGGACCGGGGAGCTGTTTTTT,CASSPEGTGELFF
TRBV28,NA,TRBJ2-7,12,TRBD1,TGTGCCAGCAGGACAGGGGGATACGAGCAGTACTTC,CASRTGGYEQYF
TRBV11-2,NA,TRBJ1-3,16,TRBD1,TGTGCCAGCAGCCAAGGGGACAGCTACTCTGGAAACACCATATATTTT,CASSQGDSYSGNTIYF
TRBV7-9,NA,TRBJ2-5,14,NA,TGTGCCAGCAGCCCGGGGGGCAGGGAAGAGACCCAGTACTTC,CASSPGGREETQYF
TRBV29-1,NA,TRBJ2-5,12,NA,TGCAGCGTTCGGGCAGGGTCTGAGACCCAGTACTTC,CSVRAGSETQYF
TRBV29-1,NA,TRBJ1-1,13,TRBD1,TGCAGCGTTGTGGAACAGGGGGTGGTTGAAGCTTTCTTT,CSVVEQGVVEAFF
TRBV4-2,NA,TRBJ2-7,19,NA,TGTGCCAGCAGCCAAGGTGAGACAGGGGGACTAGGCGGTCCCTACGAGCAGTACTTC,CASSQGETGGLGGPYEQYF
TRBV18,NA,TRBJ2-7,14,NA,TGTGCCAGCTCACCAGGGCAGAGGGCGGGCGAGCAGTACTTC,CASSPGQRAGEQYF
TRBV19,NA,TRBJ1-3,14,NA,TGTGCCAGTAGTCTAACGTTCGCTGGAAACACCATATATTTT,CASSLTFAGNTIYF
TRBV11-2,few,TRBJ2-3,14,NA,TGTGCCAGCAGCGCCGGACGGAGCACAGATACGCAGTATTTT,CASSAGRSTDTQYF
TRBV10-3,NA,TRBJ2-5,13,TRBD1,TGTGCCATCGGAACAGGGGGCGCCGAGACCCAGTACTTC,CAIGTGGAETQYF
TRBV19,NA,TRBJ2-5,15,TRBD2,TGTGCCAGTAGTATAACTAGCGGGAAACGAAAGACCCAGTACTTC,CASSITSGKRKTQYF
TRBV5-4,NA,TRBJ2-1,16,TRBD2,TGTGCCAGCAGCTTGGCTAGCGGGAGGTCCCACAATGAGCAGTTCTTC,CASSLASGRSHNEQFF
TRBV5-1,NA,TRBJ1-2,16,TRBD1,TGCGCCAGCAGCATCGACCCGGGACAGAGTTTCTATGGCTACACCTTC,CASSIDPGQSFYGYTF
TRBV7-2,NA,TRBJ2-7,14,TRBD2,TGTGCCAGCAGCCTCGGCCTAGCGGGAGCCGAGCAGTACTTC,CASSLGLAGAEQYF
TRBV28,NA,TRBJ2-7,17,TRBD1,TGTGCCAGCAGTTTAGAAGGGGGCTTCGGTGGATCCTACGAGCAGTACTTC,CASSLEGGFGGSYEQYF
TRBV28,NA,TRBJ2-3,14,NA,TGTGCCAGCAGTCCCTCACCCTTCACAGATACGCAGTATTTT,CASSPSPFTDTQYF
TRBV7-3,few,TRBJ2-1,13,NA,TGTGCCAGCAGCTTAAACGAGGGGAATGAGCAGTTCTTC,CASSLNEGNEQFF
TRBV11-2,NA,TRBJ2-3,16,NA,TGTGCCAGCAGCACCGGGACCCCAGTGCTCCGGGATACGCAGTATTTT,CASSTGTPVLRDTQYF